These 9 T cell receptor beta chains came from one sample sequenced in a study of blood T cells in healthy people across ages (dated by TCRdb to the mid-2010s). Receptor libraries were prepared by 5' RACE. Reads for this sample came from an Illumina HiSeq 2500. The second PCR ran for roughly 6 to 11 cycles and used a J-beta primer mix along with a sample-barcoded 5' primer. TCRdb itself trimmed the public reads at Q25 with fastp, ran MiXCR and retained productive beta chains. Every entry covers one CDR3 protein and lists the most common genes and DNA from its rows. The table for this sample lists over 600,000 distinct CDR3 sequences; about 45% of them were counted only once. Approximately 18% of the sample rests with the top ten. The sequencing input was blood. These receptors came from an elderly man in good health.

This clonotype was seen ten or more times. This sequence joins TRBV28 and TRBJ2-7; TRBD1 might be the D (6 bases). V was cut by 3 bases and J by 5 bases, with 20 bases left in between. Germline V gene data show CDR1 as MDHEN and CDR2 as SYDVKM. The CDR3 is 16 residues long. The CDR3 nucleotides are TGTGCCAGCAGTTTTTCGGACAGTCCCGCACTAAACGAGCAGTACTTC. Amino acids: CASSFSDSPALNEQYF.

This clonotype occurred a few times. The gene calls are TRBV4-3 and TRBJ2-1, with TRBD2 matching over 14 bases. CDR1 is LGHNA, CDR2 YSLEER, per germline. Trimming at V came to 3 bases and at J to 1 base, leaving 8 bases not matched to a gene. The CDR3 totals 19 residues. The CDR3 region has the DNA TGCGCCAGCAGCCATAATTCCGGGACTAGCGGGAGATCCTACAATGAGCAGTTCTTC. This sequence encodes CASSHNSGTSGRSYNEQFF.

J is TRBJ1-2 and V is TRBV4-1; 10 nucleotides align to TRBD1. With V trimmed by 4 bases and J by 3 bases, 8 bases remained unmatched. Germline V gene sequence: CDR1 MGHRA, CDR2 YSYEKL. This CDR3 contains 16 residues. The CDR3 here is CASSRDRGNTYYGYTF. Here the CDR3 DNA reads TGCGCCAGCAGCCGGGACAGGGGCAATACTTACTATGGCTACACCTTC.

The V and J genes are TRBV4-3 and TRBJ1-4, with D possibly matching TRBD1 (5 bases). The germline V and J ends were trimmed by 0 bases and 12 bases, with 14 bases remaining between them. The CDR3 consists of 14 residues. Germline CDR1 reads LGHNA; CDR2 reads YSLEER. The chain's CDR3 is CASSQDPGRRELFF. The CDR3 nucleotides are TGCGCCAGCAGCCAAGACCCAGGGAGGAGAGAACTGTTTTTT.

V gene TRBV4-3 combines with J gene TRBJ1-6; the D is unclear. V lost 0 bases and J lost 10, with 4 bases in between. CDR1 LGHNA and CDR2 YSLEER come from the germline V gene. There are 12 residues in the CDR3. The CDR3 nucleotides read TGCGCCAGCAGCCAAGATCAATCACCCCTCCACTTT. Translating it yields CASSQDQSPLHF.

A few counts support this clonotype. A read error may account for a junction end that differs from germline. J is TRBJ2-1 and V is TRBV7-2; 13 bases align to TRBD2. In germline, CDR1 is SGHTA, CDR2 FQGNSA. The CDR3 sequence is 15 residues long. The CDR3 is CASRSGLAGDDERFF. For the CDR3, the DNA is TGTGCCAGCAGGTCCGGACTAGCGGGAGACGATGAGCGGTTCTTC.

This clonotype has more than one count but fewer than ten. The CDR3 sequence: CASSLYRAQGEQYF. Written as DNA, the CDR3 is TGTGCCAGCAGTCTTTACAGGGCCCAAGGTGAGCAGTACTTC. This rearrangement joins TRBV28 to TRBJ2-4, with a possible D match to TRBD1 (6 bases). V shed 5 bases and J shed 13 bases, with 21 bases lying between them. Germline-derived CDR1 and CDR2 are MDHEN and SYDVKM. The CDR3 has 14 amino acids.

The gene calls are TRBV2 and TRBJ1-3, with no clear D. V was pared by 1 base and J by 0 bases, with 7 bases between. Germline-derived CDR1 and CDR2 are SNHLY and FYNNEI. This CDR3 spans 15 amino acids. Here the CDR3 reads CASSEGQASGNTIYF. CDR3 sequence (DNA): TGTGCCAGCAGTGAAGGGCAGGCCTCTGGAAACACCATATATTTT.

This chain connects TRBV7-2 to TRBJ2-3, with D tentatively TRBD2 (6 bases). V was trimmed by 1 base and J by 0 bases, leaving 11 bases between them. This CDR3 has 16 amino acids. Germline CDR1 SGHTA, CDR2 FQGNSA. The CDR3 sequence is CASSLVASASTDTQYF. CDR3 DNA sequence: TGTGCCAGCAGCTTAGTGGCTAGCGCTAGCACAGATACGCAGTATTTT.